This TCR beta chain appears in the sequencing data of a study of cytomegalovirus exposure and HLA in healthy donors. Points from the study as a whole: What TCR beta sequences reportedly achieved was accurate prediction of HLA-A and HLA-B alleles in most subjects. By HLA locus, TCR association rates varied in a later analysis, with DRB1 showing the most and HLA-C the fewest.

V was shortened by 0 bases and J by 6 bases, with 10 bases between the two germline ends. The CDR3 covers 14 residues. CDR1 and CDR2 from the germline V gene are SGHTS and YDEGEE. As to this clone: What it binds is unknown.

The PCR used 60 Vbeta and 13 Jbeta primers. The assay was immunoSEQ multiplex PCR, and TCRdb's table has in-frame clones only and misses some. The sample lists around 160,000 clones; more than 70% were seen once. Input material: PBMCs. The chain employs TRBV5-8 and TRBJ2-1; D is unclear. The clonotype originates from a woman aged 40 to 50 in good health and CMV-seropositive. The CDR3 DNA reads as TGTGCCAGCAGCTTGGAGAGGATTCGCAATGAGCAGTTCTTC. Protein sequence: CASSLERIRNEQFF.